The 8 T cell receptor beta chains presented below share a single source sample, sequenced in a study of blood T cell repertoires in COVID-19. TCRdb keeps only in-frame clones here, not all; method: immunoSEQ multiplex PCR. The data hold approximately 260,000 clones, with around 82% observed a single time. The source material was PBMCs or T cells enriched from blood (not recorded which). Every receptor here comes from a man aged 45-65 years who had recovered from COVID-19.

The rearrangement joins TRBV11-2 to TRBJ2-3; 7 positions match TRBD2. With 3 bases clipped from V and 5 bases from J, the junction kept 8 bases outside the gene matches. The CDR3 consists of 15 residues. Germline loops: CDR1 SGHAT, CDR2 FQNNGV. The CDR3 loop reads CASSLVPGGGDTQYF. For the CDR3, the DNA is TGTGCCAGCAGCTTGGTCCCGGGAGGTGGAGATACGCAGTATTTT.

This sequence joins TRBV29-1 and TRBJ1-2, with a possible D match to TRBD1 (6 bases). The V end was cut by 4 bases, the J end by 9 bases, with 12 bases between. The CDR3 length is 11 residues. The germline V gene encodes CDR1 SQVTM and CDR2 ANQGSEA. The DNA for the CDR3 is TGCAGCGTTGTCGTACAGGGCCGCTACACCTTC. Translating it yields CSVVVQGRYTF.

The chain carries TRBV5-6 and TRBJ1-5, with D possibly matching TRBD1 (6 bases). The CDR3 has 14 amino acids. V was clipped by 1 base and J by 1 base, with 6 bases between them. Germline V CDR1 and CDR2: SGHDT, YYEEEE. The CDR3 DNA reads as TGTGCCAGCAGCTTGAGGGGGAGCAATCAGCCCCAGCATTTT. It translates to CASSLRGSNQPQHF.

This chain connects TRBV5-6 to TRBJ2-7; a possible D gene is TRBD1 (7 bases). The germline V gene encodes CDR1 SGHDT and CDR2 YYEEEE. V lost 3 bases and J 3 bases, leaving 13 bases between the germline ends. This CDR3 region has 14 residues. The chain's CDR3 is CASSWRDSGYEQYF. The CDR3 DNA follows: TGTGCCAGCAGCTGGCGGGACAGTGGCTACGAGCAGTACTTC. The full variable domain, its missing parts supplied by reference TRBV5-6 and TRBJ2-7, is DAGVTQSPTHLIKTRGQQVTLRCSPKSGHDTVSWYQQALGQGPQFIFQYYEEEERQRGNFPDRFSGHQFPNYSSELNVNALLLGDSALYLCASSWRDSGYEQYFGPGTRLTVT.

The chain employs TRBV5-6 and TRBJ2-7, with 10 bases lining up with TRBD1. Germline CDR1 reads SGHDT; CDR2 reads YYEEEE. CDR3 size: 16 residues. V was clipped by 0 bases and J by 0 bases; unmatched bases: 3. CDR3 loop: CASSLVGTGDSYEQYF. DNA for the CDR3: TGTGCCAGCAGCTTGGTCGGGACAGGGGACTCCTACGAGCAGTACTTC.

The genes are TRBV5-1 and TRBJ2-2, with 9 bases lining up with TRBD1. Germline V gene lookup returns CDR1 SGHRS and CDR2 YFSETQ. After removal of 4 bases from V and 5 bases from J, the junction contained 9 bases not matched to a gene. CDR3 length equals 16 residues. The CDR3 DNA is TGCGCCAGCAGCCGAAGCGGGACAGGGACGACCGGGGAGCTGTTTTTT. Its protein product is CASSRSGTGTTGELFF.

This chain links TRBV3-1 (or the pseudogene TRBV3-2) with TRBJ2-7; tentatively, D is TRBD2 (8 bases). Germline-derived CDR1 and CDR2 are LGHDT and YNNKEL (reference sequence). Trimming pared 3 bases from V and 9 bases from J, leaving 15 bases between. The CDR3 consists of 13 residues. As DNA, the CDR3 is TGTGCCAGCAGCCAGGGGACTAGGGGGCCGCAGTACTTC. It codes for CASSQGTRGPQYF.

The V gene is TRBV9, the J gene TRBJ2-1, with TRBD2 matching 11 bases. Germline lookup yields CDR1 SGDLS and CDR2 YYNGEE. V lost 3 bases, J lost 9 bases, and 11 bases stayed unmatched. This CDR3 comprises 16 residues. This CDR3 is CASSGTLAGARGEQFF. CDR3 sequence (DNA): TGTGCCAGCAGCGGAACACTAGCGGGAGCTAGGGGTGAGCAGTTCTTC.